Listed below are T cell receptor beta chains from one sample, sequenced in a study of identical twins. MiXCR, run by TCRdb on the 5' RACE reads, gives a single entry per CDR3 protein. The data show hundreds of thousands of distinct CDR3 sequences, more than 9% seen once. These sequences were also reported in another study, on yellow fever vaccine responses in identical twins.

Sequenced: CD8+ T cells sorted from blood. The receptors were sampled from a woman under 30 in good health. The CDR3 runs from the conserved cysteine through the conserved F or W. Fields, in order: CDR3 protein, CDR3 DNA, V gene, clone size, J gene, D gene. D genes are given only for firm matches. The size entry is marked missing in some rows and otherwise reads once, few, many or a size class.

CDR3aa: CASSSRDTGTRDTQYF
CDR3nt: TGTGCCAGCAGCTCCCGGGACACGGGGACGAGAGATACGCAGTATTTT
v_gene: TRBV13
abundance: few
j_gene: TRBJ2-3
d_gene: -

CDR3aa: CSARDPNTDLGAPGNTIYF
CDR3nt: TGCAGTGCTAGAGATCCGAATACTGATCTTGGGGCACCTGGAAACACCATATATTTT
v_gene: TRBV20-1
abundance: few
j_gene: TRBJ1-3
d_gene: -

CDR3aa: CASSQPDRGQVGDGYTF
CDR3nt: TGTGCCAGCAGCCAACCGGACAGGGGGCAGGTCGGGGATGGCTACACCTTC
v_gene: TRBV5-6
abundance: -
j_gene: TRBJ1-2
d_gene: TRBD1

CDR3aa: CASCCRGPYNEQFF
CDR3nt: TGTGCCAGCTGCTGCAGGGGCCCATACAATGAGCAGTTCTTC
v_gene: TRBV2
abundance: many
j_gene: TRBJ2-1
d_gene: -

CDR3aa: CASSKGGRGRETQYF
CDR3nt: TGCGCCAGCAGCAAAGGGGGCCGGGGGAGGGAGACCCAGTACTTC
v_gene: TRBV5-1
abundance: -
j_gene: TRBJ2-5
d_gene: -

CDR3aa: CASRETSGRAGGEQFF
CDR3nt: TGTGCCAGCAGGGAGACTAGCGGGAGGGCCGGGGGTGAGCAGTTCTTC
v_gene: TRBV12-3/TRBV12-4
abundance: -
j_gene: TRBJ2-1
d_gene: TRBD2

CDR3aa: CASSRHEQFF
CDR3nt: TGTGCCAGCAGCCGGCATGAGCAGTTCTTC
v_gene: TRBV12-3/TRBV12-4
abundance: many
j_gene: TRBJ2-1
d_gene: -

CDR3aa: CASSPGRSSNTGELFF
CDR3nt: TGTGCCAGCAGCCCAGGGCGGAGTTCGAACACCGGGGAGCTGTTTTTT
v_gene: TRBV25-1
abundance: few
j_gene: TRBJ2-2
d_gene: -

CDR3aa: CASNAGGSYEQYF
CDR3nt: TGTGCCAGCAACGCGGGGGGCTCCTACGAGCAGTACTTC
v_gene: TRBV21-1
abundance: -
j_gene: TRBJ2-7
d_gene: -

CDR3aa: CASSDTRTDTQYF
CDR3nt: TGTGCCAGCTCCGACACTCGCACAGATACGCAGTATTTT
v_gene: TRBV6-1
abundance: few
j_gene: TRBJ2-3
d_gene: -

CDR3aa: CASSYYIYLSVKAFF
CDR3nt: TGTGCCAGCAGTTACTACATATACCTCAGTGTTAAAGCTTTCTTT
v_gene: TRBV6-2/TRBV6-3
abundance: -
j_gene: TRBJ1-1
d_gene: -

CDR3aa: CASSVIGTEAFF
CDR3nt: TGTGCCAGCAGCGTAATCGGCACTGAAGCTTTCTTT
v_gene: TRBV9
abundance: -
j_gene: TRBJ1-1
d_gene: -

CDR3aa: CASSLGTSSRTDTQYF
CDR3nt: TGTGCCAGCAGTCTAGGGACTAGCAGCCGCACAGATACGCAGTATTTT
v_gene: TRBV28
abundance: few
j_gene: TRBJ2-3
d_gene: TRBD2

CDR3aa: CASSLPPWEGQLNEQFF
CDR3nt: TGTGCCAGCAGCTTACCCCCGTGGGAGGGCCAATTGAATGAGCAGTTCTTC
v_gene: TRBV7-2
abundance: few
j_gene: TRBJ2-1
d_gene: TRBD2

CDR3aa: CASSLLDQPQHF
CDR3nt: TGTGCCAGCAGCTTACTGGATCAGCCCCAGCATTTT
v_gene: TRBV7-9
abundance: once
j_gene: TRBJ1-5
d_gene: -

CDR3aa: CASSLRQGREKLFF
CDR3nt: TGTGCCAGCAGCCTACGACAGGGGAGGGAAAAACTGTTTTTT
v_gene: TRBV13
abundance: many
j_gene: TRBJ1-4
d_gene: TRBD1

CDR3aa: CASSIWEEETQYF
CDR3nt: TGTGCCAGTAGTATCTGGGAGGAAGAGACCCAGTACTTC
v_gene: TRBV19
abundance: -
j_gene: TRBJ2-5
d_gene: -

CDR3aa: CASSQQRGADTDTQYF
CDR3nt: TGTGCCAGCAGCCAGCAGCGGGGGGCCGACACAGATACGCAGTATTTT
v_gene: TRBV3-1
abundance: few
j_gene: TRBJ2-3
d_gene: TRBD2

CDR3aa: CASSQVAGNPFYGYTF
CDR3nt: TGTGCCAGCAGCCAAGTGGCAGGGAATCCCTTCTATGGCTACACCTTC
v_gene: TRBV4-2
abundance: few
j_gene: TRBJ1-2
d_gene: -

CDR3aa: CASSESGSTDTQYF
CDR3nt: TGCGCCAGCAGTGAGTCAGGCAGCACAGATACGCAGTATTTT
v_gene: TRBV10-2
abundance: -
j_gene: TRBJ2-3
d_gene: -

CDR3aa: CASSLNSGSGFSETQYF
CDR3nt: TGTGCCAGCAGTTTAAATAGCGGGAGCGGGTTTTCAGAGACCCAGTACTTC
v_gene: TRBV28
abundance: few
j_gene: TRBJ2-5
d_gene: TRBD2

CDR3aa: CASSSQREEDTQYF
CDR3nt: TGTGCCAGTAGTTCTCAGCGGGAGGAAGATACGCAGTATTTT
v_gene: TRBV19
abundance: -
j_gene: TRBJ2-3
d_gene: TRBD2

CDR3aa: CASSRRGNTQYF
CDR3nt: TGTGCCAGCTCACGACGGGGGAATACGCAGTATTTT
v_gene: TRBV18
abundance: -
j_gene: TRBJ2-3
d_gene: -

CDR3aa: CASRKGGLQGASYGYTF
CDR3nt: TGTGCCAGCAGAAAAGGCGGTTTACAGGGGGCGAGCTATGGCTACACCTTC
v_gene: TRBV14
abundance: -
j_gene: TRBJ1-2
d_gene: TRBD1

CDR3aa: CASSFGQGKRAEAFF
CDR3nt: TGTGCCAGCAGTTTCGGACAGGGGAAGCGGGCTGAAGCTTTCTTT
v_gene: TRBV12-3/TRBV12-4
abundance: -
j_gene: TRBJ1-1
d_gene: TRBD1

CDR3aa: CSVRDWTNEQFF
CDR3nt: TGCAGCGTTCGAGACTGGACCAATGAGCAGTTCTTC
v_gene: TRBV29-1
abundance: many
j_gene: TRBJ2-1
d_gene: -

CDR3aa: CAISESTGSGYTF
CDR3nt: TGTGCCATCAGTGAGTCTACAGGGTCTGGCTACACCTTC
v_gene: TRBV10-3
abundance: many
j_gene: TRBJ1-2
d_gene: -

CDR3aa: CASSLGGTGGYEQYF
CDR3nt: TGTGCCAGCAGCTTAGGTGGGACAGGGGGCTACGAGCAGTACTTC
v_gene: TRBV7-9
abundance: -
j_gene: TRBJ2-7
d_gene: TRBD1

CDR3aa: CAISDGPGLGDGELFF
CDR3nt: TGTGCCATCAGTGACGGCCCGGGACTAGGGGACGGGGAGCTGTTTTTT
v_gene: TRBV10-3
abundance: -
j_gene: TRBJ2-2
d_gene: TRBD2

CDR3aa: CASSLLRERPVKYTDTQYF
CDR3nt: TGTGCCAGCAGTTTATTGCGGGAGAGGCCCGTCAAGTACACAGATACGCAGTATTTT
v_gene: TRBV28
abundance: -
j_gene: TRBJ2-3
d_gene: TRBD2

CDR3aa: CASSFGGGTEAFF
CDR3nt: TGTGCCAGCAGCTTCGGGGGCGGCACTGAAGCTTTCTTT
v_gene: TRBV5-6
abundance: many
j_gene: TRBJ1-1
d_gene: -

CDR3aa: CASVGGGNEQFF
CDR3nt: TGCGCCAGCGTGGGGGGAGGGAATGAGCAGTTCTTC
v_gene: TRBV10-2
abundance: many
j_gene: TRBJ2-1
d_gene: TRBD2

CDR3aa: CASSSGDRVRLAGSNEQFF
CDR3nt: TGTGCCAGCAGTTCCGGGGACAGGGTAAGGCTAGCGGGTTCCAATGAGCAGTTCTTC
v_gene: TRBV27
abundance: -
j_gene: TRBJ2-1
d_gene: -

CDR3aa: CATSRDPGTSSSGANVLTF
CDR3nt: TGTGCCACCAGCAGAGATCCCGGGACTTCCTCTTCTGGGGCCAACGTCCTGACTTTC
v_gene: TRBV15
abundance: few
j_gene: TRBJ2-6
d_gene: -

CDR3aa: CASSTRGRGTEAFF
CDR3nt: TGTGCCAGCAGCACCAGGGGGCGCGGCACTGAAGCTTTCTTT
v_gene: TRBV28
abundance: -
j_gene: TRBJ1-1
d_gene: TRBD1

CDR3aa: CATSVSGQGHGGYTF
CDR3nt: TGTGCCACCAGTGTCAGCGGACAGGGGCACGGCGGCTACACCTTC
v_gene: TRBV24-1
abundance: many
j_gene: TRBJ1-2
d_gene: TRBD1

CDR3aa: CASSRIPTGYYNEQFF
CDR3nt: TGTGCCAGCAGCCGAATCCCGACAGGGTACTACAATGAGCAGTTCTTC
v_gene: TRBV7-4
abundance: few
j_gene: TRBJ2-1
d_gene: TRBD1

CDR3aa: CASSLALVMDTQYF
CDR3nt: TGTGCCAGCAGCTTAGCCCTAGTAATGGATACGCAGTATTTT
v_gene: TRBV7-9
abundance: -
j_gene: TRBJ2-3
d_gene: -

CDR3aa: CASSLETSGTVYEQYF
CDR3nt: TGCGCCAGCAGCTTGGAGACTAGCGGGACAGTCTACGAGCAGTACTTC
v_gene: TRBV5-1
abundance: few
j_gene: TRBJ2-7
d_gene: TRBD2

CDR3aa: CASSEHTGMGRDEQFF
CDR3nt: TGTGCCAGCAGTGAACATACAGGGATGGGTCGAGATGAGCAGTTCTTC
v_gene: TRBV6-1
abundance: once
j_gene: TRBJ2-1
d_gene: -

CDR3aa: CASSLEVFGNGNTGELFF
CDR3nt: TGTGCCAGCAGTTTAGAGGTTTTCGGCAACGGGAACACCGGGGAGCTGTTTTTT
v_gene: TRBV27
abundance: -
j_gene: TRBJ2-2
d_gene: -

CDR3aa: CASSESTGGNSPLHF
CDR3nt: TGTGCCAGCAGTGAATCGACAGGGGGGAATTCACCCCTCCACTTT
v_gene: TRBV6-1
abundance: -
j_gene: TRBJ1-6
d_gene: TRBD1

CDR3aa: CASSLGQGYTF
CDR3nt: TGTGCCAGCAGTTTAGGACAGGGCTACACCTTC
v_gene: TRBV12-3/TRBV12-4
abundance: -
j_gene: TRBJ1-2
d_gene: -

CDR3aa: CSATLHTTGELFF
CDR3nt: TGCAGTGCCACCTTACATACCACCGGGGAGCTGTTTTTT
v_gene: TRBV20-1
abundance: once
j_gene: TRBJ2-2
d_gene: -

CDR3aa: CASLDLPGYEQYF
CDR3nt: TGTGCCAGTTTGGACCTACCGGGGTACGAGCAGTACTTC
v_gene: TRBV28
abundance: few
j_gene: TRBJ2-7
d_gene: -

CDR3aa: CASSFEEQGHTEAFF
CDR3nt: TGTGCCAGCAGCTTCGAGGAACAGGGGCACACTGAAGCTTTCTTT
v_gene: TRBV7-9
abundance: few
j_gene: TRBJ1-1
d_gene: TRBD1

CDR3aa: CSARSLDWYGYTF
CDR3nt: TGCAGTGCTAGAAGCCTGGATTGGTACGGCTACACCTTC
v_gene: TRBV20-1
abundance: many
j_gene: TRBJ1-2
d_gene: -

CDR3aa: CASSPGRTSATGELFF
CDR3nt: TGCGCCAGCAGCCCGGGGAGGACTAGCGCCACCGGGGAGCTGTTTTTT
v_gene: TRBV5-1
abundance: -
j_gene: TRBJ2-2
d_gene: TRBD2

CDR3aa: CASSPRTASTDTQYF
CDR3nt: TGTGCCAGCAGCCCGCGGACGGCTAGCACAGATACGCAGTATTTT
v_gene: TRBV7-6
abundance: many
j_gene: TRBJ2-3
d_gene: -

CDR3aa: CASSEGGPTDTQYF
CDR3nt: TGTGCCAGCAGTGAAGGAGGTCCCACAGATACGCAGTATTTT
v_gene: TRBV6-1
abundance: -
j_gene: TRBJ2-3
d_gene: -

CDR3aa: CASSQEQRGSSYEQYF
CDR3nt: TGCGCCAGCAGCCAAGAACAGCGGGGCAGCTCCTACGAGCAGTACTTC
v_gene: TRBV4-1
abundance: -
j_gene: TRBJ2-7
d_gene: TRBD2

CDR3aa: CASSPPGQELYERYF
CDR3nt: TGTGCCAGCTCACCACCCGGGCAGGAGCTTTACGAGCGGTACTTC
v_gene: TRBV18
abundance: -
j_gene: TRBJ2-7
d_gene: -

CDR3aa: CASSPGTVNNEQFF
CDR3nt: TGTGCCAGCAGTCCCGGGACAGTTAACAATGAGCAGTTCTTC
v_gene: TRBV6-1
abundance: few
j_gene: TRBJ2-1
d_gene: TRBD1

CDR3aa: CSVEDGQVNTEAFF
CDR3nt: TGCAGCGTTGAAGATGGGCAGGTGAACACTGAAGCTTTCTTT
v_gene: TRBV29-1
abundance: -
j_gene: TRBJ1-1
d_gene: -

CDR3aa: CASSHPGETSAEAFF
CDR3nt: TGCGCCAGCAGCCACCCAGGGGAGACATCCGCTGAAGCTTTCTTT
v_gene: TRBV4-1
abundance: many
j_gene: TRBJ1-1
d_gene: -

CDR3aa: CSAPGLAGGVLTDTQYF
CDR3nt: TGCAGTGCTCCTGGACTAGCGGGGGGCGTACTAACAGATACGCAGTATTTT
v_gene: TRBV20-1
abundance: -
j_gene: TRBJ2-3
d_gene: TRBD2

CDR3aa: CASSYGGTYNEQFF
CDR3nt: TGTGCCAGCAGTTATGGCGGTACCTACAATGAGCAGTTCTTC
v_gene: TRBV6-5
abundance: many
j_gene: TRBJ2-1
d_gene: -

CDR3aa: CASSQAPGQAISSYNEQFF
CDR3nt: TGTGCCAGCAGCCAGGCACCGGGACAGGCAATATCTTCCTACAATGAGCAGTTCTTC
v_gene: TRBV14
abundance: many
j_gene: TRBJ2-1
d_gene: TRBD1

CDR3aa: CASSLSRGNYGYTF
CDR3nt: TGTGCCAGCAGTTTATCTCGGGGGAACTATGGCTACACCTTC
v_gene: TRBV28
abundance: -
j_gene: TRBJ1-2
d_gene: -

CDR3aa: CASSLGVPYIQYF
CDR3nt: TGTGCCAGCAGCTTAGGGGTTCCTTACATTCAGTACTTC
v_gene: TRBV11-2
abundance: -
j_gene: TRBJ2-4
d_gene: -